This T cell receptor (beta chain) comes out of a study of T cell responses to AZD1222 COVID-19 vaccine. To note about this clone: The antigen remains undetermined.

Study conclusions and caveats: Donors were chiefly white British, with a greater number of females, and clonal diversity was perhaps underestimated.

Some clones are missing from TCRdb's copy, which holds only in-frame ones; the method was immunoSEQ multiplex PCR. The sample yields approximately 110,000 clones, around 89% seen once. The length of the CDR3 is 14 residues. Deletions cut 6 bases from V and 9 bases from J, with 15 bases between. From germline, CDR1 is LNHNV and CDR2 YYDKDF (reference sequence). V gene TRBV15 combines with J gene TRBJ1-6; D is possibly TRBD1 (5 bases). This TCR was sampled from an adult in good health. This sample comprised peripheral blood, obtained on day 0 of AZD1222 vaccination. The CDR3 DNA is TGTGCCACCAGGAACGGGGGGAAGGGTTCACCCCTCCACTTT. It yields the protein CATRNGGKGSPLHF.